Listed here are 29 T cell receptor beta chains from one sample, sequenced in a study of shared clonotypes between healthy human individuals. Cells designated naive CD8 were CD45RO-negative and were positively selected for CCR7, with terminally differentiated effector memory CD45RA+ cells excluded. Libraries were prepared by immunoSEQ multiplex PCR; TCRdb keeps only in-frame clonotypes and omits some of them. The data show hundreds of thousands of clones, about 95% seen once. Sequenced: naive CD8+ T cells sorted from blood. Receptor source: a woman under 40 in good health.

This chain uses TRBV6-1 with TRBJ1-1; the D gene is possibly TRBD1 (5 bases). Germline CDR1 MNHNS, CDR2 SASEGT. V was shortened by 6 bases and J by 5 bases, with 13 bases between the two germline ends. CDR3 length equals 13 residues. The CDR3 protein is CASRARGLTEAFF. For the CDR3, the DNA is TGTGCCAGCAGGGCGCGGGGCCTTACTGAAGCTTTCTTT.

This clone was picked up one time. The rearrangement joins TRBV18 to TRBJ2-7, with 9 bases lining up with TRBD2. Germline V gene lookup returns CDR1 KGHSH and CDR2 LQKENI. CDR3 length: 19 residues. V was clipped by 5 bases and J by 2 bases; unmatched bases: 19. This CDR3 is CASSRGPGLASNSAYEQYF. The CDR3 nucleotides are TGTGCCAGCTCAAGGGGACCGGGACTAGCCTCAAATTCCGCCTACGAGCAGTACTTC.

The chain combines TRBV19 with TRBJ2-2; 9 bases align to TRBD2. CDR1 is LNHDA, CDR2 SQIVND, per germline (reference sequence). CDR3 length: 16 residues. V trimming: 0 bases; J trimming: 5 bases; junction bases outside the gene matches: 4. Written as DNA, the CDR3 is TGTGCCAGTAGTATAGATGTGGCGGGGGGGACCGGGGAGCTGTTTTTT. As protein: CASSIDVAGGTGELFF.

This chain links TRBV7-8 with TRBJ2-7; D unresolved. The V gene's germline CDR1 is SGHVS and CDR2 FQNEAQ. This CDR3 is 15 amino acids long. V was clipped by 2 bases and J by 0 bases, with 11 bases between them. This chain's CDR3 is CASSLSPASSYEQYF. Here the CDR3 DNA reads TGTGCCAGCAGCTTAAGTCCGGCCAGCTCCTACGAGCAGTACTTC.

V usage is TRBV7-9 and J usage is TRBJ1-2; tentative D call: TRBD1 (6 bases). Looked up from germline, CDR1 is SEHNR and CDR2 is FQNEAQ (reference sequence). This CDR3 has 12 amino acids. Trimming removed 8 bases from V and 4 bases from J, with 11 bases in between. CDR3 DNA: TGTGCCAGCCTGGGGGGCGGCTATGGCTACACCTTC. Translating it yields CASLGGGYGYTF.

The chain combines TRBV6-5 with TRBJ2-5, with a weak D call TRBD1 (5 bases). The germline V gene has CDR1 MNHEY and CDR2 SVGAGI. Trimming removed 5 bases from V and 4 bases from J, with 14 bases in between. This CDR3 has 14 residues. This chain's CDR3 is CASSPTGLGETQYF. CDR3 DNA sequence: TGTGCCAGCAGTCCAACAGGATTAGGAGAGACCCAGTACTTC.

The chain combines TRBV13 with TRBJ2-7; 8 bases align to TRBD1. The CDR3 runs to 14 residues. V lost 7 bases and J lost 5; bases outside the gene matches: 10. Germline assignment: CDR1 PRHDT and CDR2 FYEKMQ (reference sequence). The CDR3 bases are TGTGCCAGCACTCGAGGACAGGGTTTCGACGAGCAGTACTTC. Its translation: CASTRGQGFDEQYF.

This chain connects TRBV4-1 to TRBJ2-7; D not certain. The CDR3 loop spans 15 amino acids. The V end lost 1 base, the J end lost 7 bases, and 17 bases lay between the germline ends. Germline CDR1 reads MGHRA; CDR2 reads YSYEKL. CDR3 in DNA: TGCGCCAGCAGCCAAGTACATACGAACCTGGGGGAGCAGTACTTC. Its protein product is CASSQVHTNLGEQYF.

The chain combines TRBV7-3 with TRBJ2-2, with D possibly TRBD2 on 6 matching bases. The V gene's germline CDR1 is SGHTA and CDR2 FQGTGA. The CDR3 runs 15 residues. V was shortened by 2 bases and J by 5 bases, with 12 bases between the two germline ends. CDR3 region: CASSLVGGGTGELFF. CDR3 bases: TGTGCCAGCAGCTTAGTGGGAGGAGGAACCGGGGAGCTGTTTTTT.

The J gene is TRBJ2-5, the V gene TRBV7-9; 8 bases agree with TRBD2. The better agreement between TRBJ2-7 and the DNA end casts doubt on the J call. Germline CDR1 and CDR2: SEHNR and FQNEAQ (reference sequence). This CDR3 comprises 16 residues. The CDR3: CASSLGSVSGIHEQYF. The CDR3 nucleotides are TGTGCCAGCAGCTTAGGCTCCGTTAGCGGGATCCACGAGCAGTACTTC.

CDR3 in amino acids: CASSYTAANEQFF. The CDR3 bases are TGTGCCAGCTCATATACGGCCGCCAATGAGCAGTTCTTC. J is TRBJ2-1 and V is TRBV18; D ambiguous. The V gene's germline CDR1 is KGHSH and CDR2 LQKENI. This CDR3 contains 13 residues. V was cut by 5 bases and J by 6 bases, with 11 bases left in between.

This clone was seen once. The chain employs TRBV29-1 and TRBJ2-5; D unclear. TRBJ2-7 matches the DNA end more closely, so the J call is doubtful. The CDR3 covers 12 residues. Germline-derived CDR1 and CDR2 are SQVTM and ANQGSEA. The CDR3 loop reads CSVEDWVDEQYF. CDR3 nucleotide sequence: TGCAGCGTTGAAGATTGGGTGGACGAGCAGTACTTC.

This sequence joins TRBV9 and TRBJ2-7, with a tentative D call TRBD2 (5 bases). Germline V lookup: CDR1 SGDLS, CDR2 YYNGEE. CDR3 length equals 14 residues. Deletions cut 0 bases from V and 3 bases from J, with 10 bases between. For the CDR3, the DNA is TGTGCCAGCAGCGTAGCGGTCGGGAACTACGAGCAGTACTTC. It specifies CASSVAVGNYEQYF.

The chain combines TRBV7-9 with TRBJ2-7; the match to TRBD2 covers 8 bases. This CDR3 region has 15 residues. Per the germline V gene, CDR1 is SEHNR and CDR2 is FQNEAQ (reference sequence). Trimming removed 2 bases from V and 4 bases from J; junction bases left unmatched: 7. CDR3 region: CASSLMSGSKYEQYF. The CDR3, as DNA: TGTGCCAGCAGCTTAATGAGCGGGAGCAAGTACGAGCAGTACTTC.

This clone was picked up one time. V is TRBV28 and J is TRBJ2-7, with 8 bases identical to TRBD2. From germline, CDR1 is MDHEN and CDR2 SYDVKM. CDR3 length: 14 amino acids. V was pared by 7 bases and J by 2 bases, with 7 bases of the junction left unmatched. CDR3 bases: TGTGCCAGCAAACCAGCGGGAGTCCCCTACGAGCAGTACTTC. Protein product: CASKPAGVPYEQYF.

V is TRBV4-1 and J is TRBJ2-1; D ambiguous. V lost 3 bases to trimming and J lost 7 bases, with 7 bases between them. This CDR3 is built from 12 residues. In germline, CDR1 is MGHRA, CDR2 YSYEKL. CDR3 bases: TGCGCCAGCAGCCATCCAGATAATGAGCAGTTCTTC. Amino acid sequence: CASSHPDNEQFF.

The gene calls are TRBV19 and TRBJ2-3; TRBD2 is a possible D gene (6 bases). The CDR3 extends over 15 amino acids. Between the trimmed V and J ends, which lost 2 bases and 1 base, there was a span of 10 bases. Germline V lookup: CDR1 LNHDA, CDR2 SQIVND (reference sequence). The CDR3 here is CASSITGLRTDTQYF. The CDR3 coding sequence is TGTGCCAGTAGTATAACGGGACTCCGCACAGATACGCAGTATTTT.

The V gene is TRBV7-8, the J gene TRBJ2-1; D not certain. Germline V CDR1 and CDR2: SGHVS, FQNEAQ. This CDR3 is 12 amino acids long. V lost 6 bases and J lost 7, with 10 bases in between. The CDR3 loop is CASRLQRNEQFF. CDR3 DNA sequence: TGTGCCAGCAGACTCCAACGGAATGAGCAGTTCTTC.

In regard to this clone: The junction differs from germline at one of its ends, possibly a read error. The chain recombines TRBV7-9 with TRBJ2-3; 12 nucleotides line up with TRBD2. The CDR3 is 17 amino acids. The germline V gene has CDR1 SEHNR and CDR2 FQNEAQ (reference sequence). The DNA of the CDR3 is TGTGCCAGCAGCCTAGCGGGAGGGAATATCCTCACAGATACGCAGTATTTT. Translated: CASSLAGGNILTDTQYF.

The chain links TRBV27 to TRBJ1-1; D may be TRBD1 (5 bases). CDR1 is MNHEY, CDR2 SMNVEV, per germline (reference sequence). Trimming took off 2 bases at V and 5 bases at J, with 18 bases between the two ends. The CDR3 is 16 amino acids. The CDR3 DNA sequence: TGTGCCAGCAGTTTAGGGCAGGGACTTTCGGGGACTGAAGCTTTCTTT. It codes for CASSLGQGLSGTEAFF.

This chain joins TRBV6-6 and TRBJ2-7; 10 nucleotides line up with TRBD2. CDR1 MNHNY and CDR2 SVGAGI come from the germline V gene (reference sequence). This CDR3 has 15 amino acids. The J segment lost 3 bases and the V segment lost 2 bases, leaving 4 bases of the junction unmatched. CDR3 loop: CASSYRAGGYYEQYF. The CDR3 DNA follows: TGTGCCAGCAGTTACAGAGCGGGAGGGTACTACGAGCAGTACTTC.

The J gene is TRBJ2-1, the V gene TRBV9; 9 bases map to TRBD2. Germline CDR1 reads SGDLS; CDR2 reads YYNGEE. V was pared by 0 bases and J by 2 bases, with 9 bases of the junction left unmatched. The CDR3 has 18 residues. The CDR3 reads CASSVAASGTAPYNEQFF. CDR3 DNA: TGTGCCAGCAGCGTAGCGGCTAGCGGGACGGCCCCCTACAATGAGCAGTTCTTC.

This clone was observed once. The J gene is TRBJ2-3, the V gene TRBV5-4; 9 bases match TRBD2. Germline CDR1 and CDR2: SGHNT and YYREEE (reference sequence). The CDR3 totals 16 residues. V lost 2 bases and J lost 3; bases outside the gene matches: 7. The CDR3 DNA sequence: TGTGCCAGCAGCTTTTTGGCGGGAGGGCCGACAGATACGCAGTATTTT. Protein: CASSFLAGGPTDTQYF.

The gene calls are TRBV11-3 and TRBJ2-5, with 9 bases aligning to TRBD2. The trim removed 5 bases at V and 2 bases at J, leaving 6 bases unmatched. The CDR3 has 15 amino acids. Per germline, CDR1 SGHNT and CDR2 YENEEA. The DNA of the CDR3 is TGTGCCAGCAGCAAGACTAGCGGACCACAAGAGACCCAGTACTTC. Its translation is CASSKTSGPQETQYF.

The rearrangement joins TRBV4-1 to TRBJ2-7; D assignment may be TRBD1 or TRBD2 (5 bases each). This CDR3 region has 15 residues. The V end lost 5 bases, the J end lost 5 bases, and 19 bases lay between the germline ends. Germline CDR1 MGHRA, CDR2 YSYEKL. DNA of the CDR3: TGCGCCAGCAGCTTCCAATGGGACCAGCTTGACGAGCAGTACTTC. Translation gives CASSFQWDQLDEQYF.

The chain recombines TRBV7-9 with TRBJ1-3; D is ambiguous. Per the germline V gene, CDR1 is SEHNR and CDR2 is FQNEAQ (reference sequence). There are 9 residues in the CDR3. The V gene lost 10 bases and the J gene lost 7 bases, with 5 bases spanning the gap. In nucleotides, the CDR3 is TGTGCCATCACCAACACCATATATTTT. It specifies CAITNTIYF. The full variable domain, rest sourced from reference TRBV7-9 and TRBJ1-3, is DTGVSQNPRHKITKRGQNVTFRCDPISEHNRLYWYRQTLGQGPEFLTYFQNEAQLEKSRLLSDRFSAERPKGSFSTLEIQRTEQGDSAMYLCAITNTIYFGEGSWLTVV.

V gene TRBV5-6 combines with J gene TRBJ2-5, with 7 nucleotides matching TRBD2. The CDR3 is 14 amino acids. The V gene's germline CDR1 is SGHDT and CDR2 YYEEEE. The V and J ends lost 2 bases and 4 bases, in that order; junction bases with no gene match: 5. This CDR3 reads CASSLAGSGETQYF. In DNA form, the CDR3 reads TGTGCCAGCAGCTTAGCGGGATCAGGAGAGACCCAGTACTTC.

V usage is TRBV11-2 and J usage is TRBJ2-1, with 7 bases that match TRBD1. After removal of 5 bases from V and 6 bases from J, the junction contained 13 bases not matched to a gene. CDR1 is SGHAT, CDR2 FQNNGV, per germline. The CDR3 sequence is 16 residues long. DNA for the CDR3: TGTGCCAGCAGCCCTAATGTAGGGGGCCAGGGCAATGAGCAGTTCTTC. Translating gives CASSPNVGGQGNEQFF.

This chain connects TRBV5-6 to TRBJ2-5; the D gene is possibly TRBD2 (5 bases). In germline, CDR1 is SGHDT, CDR2 YYEEEE. This CDR3 has 14 residues. V dropped 0 bases and J dropped 5 bases, with 11 bases sitting between them. The CDR3 nucleotides are TGTGCCAGCAGCTTGGCACGGAGGACGGAGACCCAGTACTTC. Protein product: CASSLARRTETQYF.